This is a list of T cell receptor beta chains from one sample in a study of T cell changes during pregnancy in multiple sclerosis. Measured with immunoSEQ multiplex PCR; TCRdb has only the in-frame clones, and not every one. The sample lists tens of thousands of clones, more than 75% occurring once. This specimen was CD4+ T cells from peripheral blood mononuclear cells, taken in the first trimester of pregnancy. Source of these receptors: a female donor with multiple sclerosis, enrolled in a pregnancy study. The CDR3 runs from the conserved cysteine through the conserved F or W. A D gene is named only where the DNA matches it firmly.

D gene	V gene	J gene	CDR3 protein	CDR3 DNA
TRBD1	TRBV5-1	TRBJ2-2	CASSQDRVSTGELFF	TGCGCCAGCAGCCAGGACAGGGTGTCAACCGGGGAGCTGTTTTTT
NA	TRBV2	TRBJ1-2	CASSEEDRRYTF	TGTGCCAGCAGTGAAGAGGACAGACGCTACACCTTC
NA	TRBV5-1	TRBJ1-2	CASSLDSPYGYTF	TGCGCCAGCAGCTTGGACAGTCCCTATGGCTACACCTTC
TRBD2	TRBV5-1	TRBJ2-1	CASSSIAGVGNEQFF	TGCGCCAGCAGCTCCATAGCGGGAGTCGGAAATGAGCAGTTCTTC
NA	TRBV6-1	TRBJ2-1	CASSEGELQFF	TGTGCCAGCAGTGAAGGAGAGTTACAGTTCTTC
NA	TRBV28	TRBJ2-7	CASSLTGNRDNEQYF	TGTGCCAGCAGCCTTACCGGGAACAGGGACAACGAGCAGTACTTC
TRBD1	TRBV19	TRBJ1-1	CASSLRRDRGITEAFF	TGTGCCAGTAGTCTCCGACGGGACAGGGGGATCACTGAAGCTTTCTTT
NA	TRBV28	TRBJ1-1	CASSLWGGVGTEAFF	TGTGCCAGCAGTTTATGGGGGGGGGTAGGCACTGAAGCTTTCTTT
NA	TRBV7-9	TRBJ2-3	CASSFPATTDTQYF	TGTGCCAGCAGCTTCCCAGCGACCACAGATACGCAGTATTTT
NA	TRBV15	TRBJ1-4	CATSRFDGVSNEKLFF	TGTGCCACCAGCAGGTTTGACGGGGTGTCTAATGAAAAACTGTTTTTT
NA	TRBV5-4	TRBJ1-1	CASSLVGTIEAFF	TGTGCCAGCAGCTTGGTTGGGACTATTGAAGCTTTCTTT
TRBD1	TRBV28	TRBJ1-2	CASSLPGQGRANYGYTF	TGTGCCAGCAGTCTCCCCGGACAGGGGAGAGCAAACTATGGCTACACCTTC